The 19 T cell receptor beta chains below come from one sample, sequenced in a study of OX40 agonist ivuxolimab in advanced cancers. TCRdb's copy holds only in-frame clones and misses some; the assay was immunoSEQ multiplex PCR. The sample lists roughly 70,000 clones, approximately 84% occurring once. This specimen consisted of CD4+ or CD8+ T cells sorted from blood, obtained in a trial of the OX40 agonist ivuxolimab. The receptor source for this set is an adult with an advanced solid tumor such as melanoma, head and neck, liver or kidney cancer.

The J gene is TRBJ1-3, the V gene TRBV18; a possible D gene is TRBD1 (6 bases). V shed 0 bases and J shed 4 bases, with 10 bases lying between them. Germline CDR1 KGHSH, CDR2 LQKENI. CDR3 length: 15 residues. The CDR3 bases are TGTGCCAGCTCACCACCGTCCAGGGGAGGAAACACCATATATTTT. Its protein product is CASSPPSRGGNTIYF.

The chain employs TRBV2 and TRBJ2-2, with 9 bases lining up with TRBD2. The CDR3 loop spans 16 amino acids. V trimming: 5 bases; J trimming: 0 bases; junction bases outside the gene matches: 4. CDR1 is SNHLY and CDR2 is FYNNEI in the germline V gene. For the CDR3, the DNA is TGTGCCAGCAGTCCTAGCGGGACCCCGAACACCGGGGAGCTGTTTTTT. It is translated as CASSPSGTPNTGELFF.

J is TRBJ2-7 and V is TRBV27; 16 bases line up with TRBD2. V lost 5 bases, J lost 2 bases, and 3 bases stayed unmatched. The CDR3 spans 16 residues. The germline V gene has CDR1 MNHEY and CDR2 SMNVEV (reference sequence). CDR3 residues: CASSPGTSGRAYEQYF. CDR3 nucleotides: TGTGCCAGCAGTCCAGGGACTAGCGGGAGGGCCTACGAGCAGTACTTC.

This clone was recorded once. The chain carries TRBV7-6 and TRBJ2-5; possibly TRBD2 for D (6 bases). The CDR3 is 13 residues long. CDR1 and CDR2 from the germline V gene are SGHVS and FNYEAQ. V was shortened by 8 bases and J by 4 bases, with 14 bases between the two germline ends. CDR3 in amino acids: CASSRGGVETQYF. CDR3 coding DNA: TGTGCCAGCTCACGGGGAGGCGTAGAGACCCAGTACTTC.

This clone was observed a handful of times. CDR3 sequence (DNA): TGTGCCAGCAGCCGGGACAGGGGCTATGGCTACACCTTC. Amino acid sequence: CASSRDRGYGYTF. This sequence joins TRBV4-2 and TRBJ1-2; 10 bases are shared with TRBD1. Germline CDR1 LGHNA, CDR2 YNFKEQ. This CDR3 has 13 residues. The J segment lost 4 bases and the V segment lost 4 bases, leaving 0 bases of the junction unmatched.

The chain combines TRBV4-3 with TRBJ1-1, with a tentative D call TRBD1 (6 bases). This CDR3 is built from 16 residues. Germline V gives CDR1 LGHNA, CDR2 YSLEER. V dropped 8 bases and J dropped 0 bases, with 19 bases sitting between them. The CDR3 bases are TGCGCCAGCGGACGCTCAGTGGGGGGCATGAACACTGAAGCTTTCTTT. It yields the protein CASGRSVGGMNTEAFF.

The rearrangement joins TRBV29-1 to TRBJ2-7; unclear D gene. V lost 0 bases to trimming and J lost 3 bases, with 9 bases between them. CDR1 is SQVTM and CDR2 is ANQGSEA in the germline V gene. The CDR3 totals 13 residues. DNA for the CDR3: TGCAGCGTTGAAGATCCGCCAGTCTACGAGCAGTACTTC. This gives the protein CSVEDPPVYEQYF.

This clone appeared a few times. V is TRBV28 and J is TRBJ1-5; maybe TRBD1 (5 bases). V dropped 3 bases and J dropped 8 bases, with 11 bases sitting between them. Per germline, CDR1 MDHEN and CDR2 SYDVKM. The CDR3 totals 13 residues. CDR3 loop: CASSFQGGEPQHF. CDR3 in DNA: TGTGCCAGCAGTTTCCAGGGTGGTGAGCCCCAGCATTTT.

This clone has more than one count but fewer than ten. The rearrangement links TRBV30 to TRBJ1-1, with TRBD1 matching over 7 bases. With V trimmed by 5 bases and J by 1 base, 4 bases remained unmatched. The CDR3 extends over 13 amino acids. Per germline, CDR1 GTSNPN and CDR2 SVGIG (reference sequence). The CDR3 nucleotides read TGTGCCTGGTCCCGACAGGGGAACACTGAAGCTTTCTTT. This gives the protein CAWSRQGNTEAFF.

The genes are TRBV30 and TRBJ2-1; D is possibly TRBD1 (5 bases). Germline V gene sequence: CDR1 GTSNPN, CDR2 SVGIG (reference sequence). This CDR3 comprises 13 residues. V dropped 2 bases and J dropped 6 bases, with 11 bases sitting between them. The CDR3 loop is CAWSRDSPNEQFF. The DNA for the CDR3 is TGTGCCTGGAGTCGAGACAGCCCCAATGAGCAGTTCTTC. Full variable domain (missing parts from reference TRBV30 and TRBJ2-1): SQTIHQWPATLVQPVGSPLSLECTVEGTSNPNLYWYRQAAGRGLQLLFYSVGIGQISSEVPQNLSASRPQDRQFILSSKKLLLSDSGFYLCAWSRDSPNEQFFGPGTRLTVL.

The chain employs TRBV4-3 and TRBJ1-4; D not certain. V dropped 3 bases and J dropped 0 bases, with 11 bases sitting between them. The CDR3 loop spans 16 amino acids. Looked up from germline, CDR1 is LGHNA and CDR2 is YSLEER. The CDR3 spells CASSQLAFATNEKLFF. CDR3 bases: TGCGCCAGCAGCCAGTTGGCGTTTGCAACTAATGAAAAACTGTTTTTT.

The rearrangement links TRBV12-5 to TRBJ1-2, with TRBD1 matching 8 bases. Losses at the gene ends were 5 bases for V and 5 bases for J; bases not matched to a gene: 10. Germline-derived CDR1 and CDR2 are LGHNT and FRNRAP. The length of the CDR3 is 15 residues. The CDR3 reads CASGGRQGSLYGYTF. Here the CDR3 DNA reads TGTGCTAGTGGTGGGCGACAGGGGTCCCTTTATGGCTACACCTTC.

V gene TRBV28 combines with J gene TRBJ1-2; a possible D gene is TRBD1 (6 bases). Trimming pared 1 base from V and 4 bases from J, leaving 16 bases between. CDR1 MDHEN and CDR2 SYDVKM come from the germline V gene. The CDR3 length is 16 residues. The CDR3 sequence: CASSLFIGGGGYGYTF. CDR3 coding DNA: TGTGCCAGCAGTTTATTTATTGGGGGGGGCGGCTATGGCTACACCTTC.

This clone was recorded once. The CDR3 here is CAIGQETQYF. The CDR3 DNA reads as TGTGCCATCGGTCAAGAGACCCAGTACTTC. This chain links TRBV10-3 with TRBJ2-5; no reliable D call. Germline-derived CDR1 and CDR2 are ENHRY and SYGVKD. The CDR3 runs to 10 residues. The V end was cut by 8 bases, the J end by 2 bases, with 3 bases between.

This chain links TRBV5-6 with TRBJ2-7; unclear D gene. The germline V and J ends were trimmed by 0 bases and 5 bases, with 3 bases remaining between them. CDR3 length: 11 residues. Germline assignment: CDR1 SGHDT and CDR2 YYEEEE. For the CDR3, the DNA is TGTGCCAGCAGCTTGGGGCACGAGCAGTACTTC. It translates to CASSLGHEQYF.

The chain couples TRBV5-4 to TRBJ2-1, with 7 bases matching TRBD2. The CDR3 runs 15 residues. V shed 6 bases, J shed 8 bases, and the junction held 14 bases outside the gene matches. Looked up from germline, CDR1 is SGHNT and CDR2 is YYREEE (reference sequence). Here the CDR3 reads CASNGGGPSRHEQFF. Here the CDR3 DNA reads TGTGCCAGCAACGGGGGAGGGCCCTCTCGCCATGAGCAGTTCTTC.

The chain joins TRBV6-5 to TRBJ2-1, with 11 positions matching TRBD1. V trimming: 1 base; J trimming: 9 bases; junction bases outside the gene matches: 5. The V gene's germline CDR1 is MNHEY and CDR2 SVGAGI. This CDR3 region has 15 residues. Here the CDR3 reads CASSYWTGGGGEQFF. The CDR3 DNA reads as TGTGCCAGCAGTTACTGGACAGGGGGCGGAGGTGAGCAGTTCTTC.

J is TRBJ2-7 and V is TRBV6-1, with TRBD2 matching over 7 bases. The CDR3 contains 14 residues. Germline CDR1 and CDR2: MNHNS and SASEGT. The junction had 11 bases not matched to a gene; V was cut back by 9 bases and J by 3 bases. The CDR3 sequence: CASGGRGGVYEQYF. The CDR3 nucleotides are TGTGCCAGTGGGGGGAGGGGAGGGGTCTACGAGCAGTACTTC.

The chain uses TRBV5-6 and TRBJ2-2, with no clear D. Per the germline V gene, CDR1 is SGHDT and CDR2 is YYEEEE. CDR3 length equals 16 residues. V lost 2 bases and J lost 6, with 17 bases in between. CDR3 protein: CASSFEPSRVAGELFF. CDR3 DNA sequence: TGTGCCAGCAGCTTCGAGCCCAGTAGGGTCGCCGGGGAGCTGTTTTTT.